Listed below are T cell receptor beta chains from one sample, sequenced in a study of identical twins. TCRdb processed the 5' RACE reads anew with MiXCR; each CDR3 protein has one entry. This sample yields about 530,000 distinct CDR3 sequences, of which over 12% are seen a single time; about 0.4% belongs to the top ten. The sample was also linked to a second study, of yellow fever vaccine responses in identical twins.

Sequencing was carried out using CD4+ T cells sorted from blood. The receptors originated from a woman between 18 and 29 years old in good health. Both conserved end residues are part of each CDR3. D genes are given only for firm matches. A row's size may be missing; if present it is once, few, many or a size class.

d_gene: TRBD2; abundance: NA; j_gene: TRBJ2-7; v_gene: TRBV3-1; CDR3aa: CASSQLAGGLGEQYF; CDR3nt: TGTGCCAGCAGCCAACTAGCGGGAGGCCTAGGCGAGCAGTACTTC
d_gene: NA; abundance: NA; j_gene: TRBJ2-3; v_gene: TRBV5-1; CDR3aa: CASSLERGGDTQYF; CDR3nt: TGCGCCAGCAGCTTGGAAAGAGGGGGAGATACGCAGTATTTT
d_gene: TRBD1; abundance: few; j_gene: TRBJ2-1; v_gene: TRBV12-3/TRBV12-4; CDR3aa: CASSFGDRGWFF; CDR3nt: TGTGCCAGCAGTTTTGGAGACAGGGGGTGGTTCTTC
d_gene: NA; abundance: NA; j_gene: TRBJ2-4; v_gene: TRBV6-5; CDR3aa: CASSYNLGREAKNIQYF; CDR3nt: TGTGCCAGCAGTTATAATCTTGGTCGGGAGGCCAAAAACATTCAGTACTTC
d_gene: NA; abundance: NA; j_gene: TRBJ2-1; v_gene: TRBV18; CDR3aa: CASSPDRGMIPPRQFF; CDR3nt: TGTGCCAGCTCACCGGACCGGGGGATGATTCCCCCCCGGCAGTTCTTC
d_gene: TRBD2; abundance: NA; j_gene: TRBJ2-3; v_gene: TRBV5-1; CDR3aa: CASSAEGTSDTDTQYF; CDR3nt: TGCGCCAGCAGCGCCGAGGGGACTAGCGACACAGATACGCAGTATTTT
d_gene: TRBD2; abundance: few; j_gene: TRBJ2-7; v_gene: TRBV20-1; CDR3aa: CSASLLAGEGEQYF; CDR3nt: TGCAGTGCTAGCTTACTAGCGGGAGAGGGCGAGCAGTACTTC
d_gene: NA; abundance: few; j_gene: TRBJ1-5; v_gene: TRBV5-1; CDR3aa: CASSLEGRYNQPQHF; CDR3nt: TGCGCCAGCAGCTTGGAGGGACGCTACAATCAGCCCCAGCATTTT
d_gene: TRBD1; abundance: once; j_gene: TRBJ2-1; v_gene: TRBV11-2; CDR3aa: CASSLGGYNRGTKHTYNEQFF; CDR3nt: TGTGCCAGCAGCTTAGGAGGGTACAACAGGGGGACCAAACATACCTACAATGAGCAGTTCTTC
d_gene: NA; abundance: NA; j_gene: TRBJ2-3; v_gene: TRBV5-1; CDR3aa: CASSLKGGSGPDTQYF; CDR3nt: TGCGCCAGCAGCTTGAAGGGGGGGTCGGGCCCAGATACGCAGTATTTT
d_gene: TRBD2; abundance: few; j_gene: TRBJ2-2; v_gene: TRBV4-1; CDR3aa: CASSQESPRGGSTGELFF; CDR3nt: TGCGCCAGCAGCCAGGAAAGCCCGCGGGGGGGTAGCACCGGGGAGCTGTTTTTT
d_gene: NA; abundance: few; j_gene: TRBJ1-2; v_gene: TRBV7-9; CDR3aa: CASSSQMDRRSYGYTF; CDR3nt: TGTGCCAGCAGCTCCCAAATGGACCGTCGGAGTTATGGCTACACCTTC
d_gene: NA; abundance: NA; j_gene: TRBJ2-2; v_gene: TRBV9; CDR3aa: CASKEGENTGELFF; CDR3nt: TGTGCCAGTAAGGAAGGGGAGAACACCGGGGAGCTGTTTTTT
d_gene: TRBD2; abundance: NA; j_gene: TRBJ2-3; v_gene: TRBV4-1; CDR3aa: CASRPGRGGTESTDTQYF; CDR3nt: TGCGCCAGCAGGCCTGGACGGGGGGGTACAGAGAGCACAGATACGCAGTATTTT
d_gene: TRBD1; abundance: NA; j_gene: TRBJ2-1; v_gene: TRBV4-1; CDR3aa: CASNRDRGGHEQFF; CDR3nt: TGCGCCAGCAATAGGGACAGGGGTGGACATGAGCAGTTCTTC
d_gene: NA; abundance: few; j_gene: TRBJ2-1; v_gene: TRBV4-2; CDR3aa: CASSQDLGDTQFF; CDR3nt: TGTGCCAGCAGCCAAGATCTTGGGGACACTCAGTTCTTC
d_gene: TRBD1; abundance: NA; j_gene: TRBJ2-1; v_gene: TRBV28; CDR3aa: CASSLQGQGSYNEQFF; CDR3nt: TGTGCCAGCAGTCTCCAAGGACAGGGGTCCTACAATGAGCAGTTCTTC
d_gene: NA; abundance: NA; j_gene: TRBJ2-1; v_gene: TRBV2; CDR3aa: CASSERGGGPYNEQFF; CDR3nt: TGTGCCAGCAGTGAAAGGGGCGGGGGCCCATACAATGAGCAGTTCTTC
d_gene: NA; abundance: few; j_gene: TRBJ2-5; v_gene: TRBV12-3/TRBV12-4; CDR3aa: CASTRGLETQYF; CDR3nt: TGTGCCAGCACCCGAGGGTTGGAGACCCAGTACTTC
d_gene: NA; abundance: NA; j_gene: TRBJ1-4; v_gene: TRBV2; CDR3aa: CASDDMGYGEKLFF; CDR3nt: TGTGCCAGCGACGATATGGGGTATGGTGAAAAACTGTTTTTT
d_gene: TRBD2; abundance: NA; j_gene: TRBJ2-7; v_gene: TRBV20-1; CDR3aa: CCARDQGPRTSGRYEQYF; CDR3nt: TGCTGTGCTAGAGATCAGGGGCCGAGGACTAGCGGGAGATACGAGCAGTACTTC
d_gene: TRBD2; abundance: many; j_gene: TRBJ2-3; v_gene: TRBV12-3/TRBV12-4; CDR3aa: CASSPGTSGSTDTQYF; CDR3nt: TGTGCCAGCAGTCCCGGGACTAGCGGGAGCACAGATACGCAGTATTTT
d_gene: NA; abundance: many; j_gene: TRBJ2-1; v_gene: TRBV5-1; CDR3aa: CASSLGASTDEQFF; CDR3nt: TGCGCCAGCAGCTTGGGGGCTAGCACCGATGAGCAGTTCTTC
d_gene: TRBD2; abundance: NA; j_gene: TRBJ2-1; v_gene: TRBV20-1; CDR3aa: CSARSVVSGGSSYNEQFF; CDR3nt: TGCAGTGCTAGGAGTGTAGTTAGCGGGGGGAGCTCCTACAATGAGCAGTTCTTC
d_gene: NA; abundance: NA; j_gene: TRBJ2-5; v_gene: TRBV18; CDR3aa: CASSRNSAETQYF; CDR3nt: TGTGCCAGCTCACGGAATAGCGCGGAGACCCAGTACTTC
d_gene: TRBD2; abundance: NA; j_gene: TRBJ2-3; v_gene: TRBV20-1; CDR3aa: CSANGGSGGATDTQYF; CDR3nt: TGCAGTGCTAACGGCGGCAGCGGGGGGGCCACAGATACGCAGTATTTT
d_gene: NA; abundance: NA; j_gene: TRBJ2-7; v_gene: TRBV12-3/TRBV12-4; CDR3aa: CASSGRSYEQYF; CDR3nt: TGTGCCAGCAGTGGTCGCTCCTACGAGCAGTACTTC
d_gene: NA; abundance: NA; j_gene: TRBJ1-1; v_gene: TRBV20-1; CDR3aa: CSAPDSNTEAFF; CDR3nt: TGCAGTGCCCCAGACAGCAACACTGAAGCTTTCTTT
d_gene: NA; abundance: NA; j_gene: TRBJ2-2; v_gene: TRBV7-9; CDR3aa: CASGVNAGELFF; CDR3nt: TGTGCCAGCGGTGTGAACGCCGGGGAGCTGTTTTTT
d_gene: NA; abundance: few; j_gene: TRBJ2-5; v_gene: TRBV24-1; CDR3aa: CATKSRVQETQYF; CDR3nt: TGTGCCACCAAGAGCAGGGTCCAAGAGACCCAGTACTTC
d_gene: NA; abundance: NA; j_gene: TRBJ1-4; v_gene: TRBV5-1; CDR3aa: CASSLSAASNEKLFF; CDR3nt: TGCGCCAGCAGCTTGTCGGCGGCCTCCAATGAAAAACTGTTTTTT
d_gene: NA; abundance: few; j_gene: TRBJ1-1; v_gene: TRBV5-1; CDR3aa: CASSPSSQLNTEAFF; CDR3nt: TGCGCCAGCAGCCCAAGTAGTCAGCTGAACACTGAAGCTTTCTTT
d_gene: NA; abundance: NA; j_gene: TRBJ2-2; v_gene: TRBV7-8; CDR3aa: CASSVASTGELFF; CDR3nt: TGTGCCAGCAGCGTCGCGAGTACCGGGGAGCTGTTTTTT
d_gene: TRBD2; abundance: NA; j_gene: TRBJ2-5; v_gene: TRBV5-1; CDR3aa: CASSLVAAGGETQYF; CDR3nt: TGCGCCAGCAGCTTGGTAGCAGCGGGGGGTGAGACCCAGTACTTC
d_gene: TRBD2; abundance: NA; j_gene: TRBJ2-1; v_gene: TRBV3-1; CDR3aa: CASSQARTSGNEQFF; CDR3nt: TGTGCCAGCAGCCAAGCGCGGACTAGCGGCAATGAGCAGTTCTTC
d_gene: TRBD2; abundance: many; j_gene: TRBJ2-7; v_gene: TRBV10-1; CDR3aa: CASSESGLADTYEQYF; CDR3nt: TGCGCCAGCAGTGAGTCCGGACTAGCGGATACCTACGAGCAGTACTTC
d_gene: NA; abundance: few; j_gene: TRBJ1-6; v_gene: TRBV6-6; CDR3aa: CASSYDADSILHF; CDR3nt: TGTGCCAGCAGTTACGATGCGGACAGTATCCTCCACTTT
d_gene: NA; abundance: NA; j_gene: TRBJ2-5; v_gene: TRBV11-1; CDR3aa: CASSIQKETQYF; CDR3nt: TGTGCCAGCAGCATCCAGAAAGAGACCCAGTACTTC
d_gene: NA; abundance: NA; j_gene: TRBJ2-3; v_gene: TRBV18; CDR3aa: CASSPLTGSTDTQYF; CDR3nt: TGTGCCAGCTCACCACTAACTGGAAGCACAGATACGCAGTATTTT
d_gene: NA; abundance: many; j_gene: TRBJ1-5; v_gene: TRBV12-3/TRBV12-4; CDR3aa: CASSWGTVNQPQHF; CDR3nt: TGTGCCAGCAGTTGGGGGACGGTTAATCAGCCCCAGCATTTT
d_gene: NA; abundance: NA; j_gene: TRBJ2-5; v_gene: TRBV3-1; CDR3aa: CASSQEGAGKETQYF; CDR3nt: TGTGCCAGCAGCCAAGAAGGGGCCGGTAAAGAGACCCAGTACTTC
d_gene: TRBD2; abundance: NA; j_gene: TRBJ2-7; v_gene: TRBV5-1; CDR3aa: CASSSGLAGEQYF; CDR3nt: TGCGCCAGCAGCTCAGGACTAGCGGGCGAGCAGTACTTC
d_gene: TRBD2; abundance: few; j_gene: TRBJ2-1; v_gene: TRBV20-1; CDR3aa: CSATTSGGKSEQFF; CDR3nt: TGCAGTGCTACGACTAGCGGAGGTAAAAGTGAGCAGTTCTTC
d_gene: NA; abundance: NA; j_gene: TRBJ2-3; v_gene: TRBV11-2; CDR3aa: CASSLDLIAADTQYF; CDR3nt: TGTGCCAGCAGCTTAGATTTGATAGCGGCAGATACGCAGTATTTT
d_gene: TRBD2; abundance: many; j_gene: TRBJ2-3; v_gene: TRBV7-2; CDR3aa: CASSLRAGFTDTQYF; CDR3nt: TGTGCCAGCAGCTTACGAGCGGGGTTTACAGATACGCAGTATTTT
d_gene: NA; abundance: NA; j_gene: TRBJ1-2; v_gene: TRBV3-1; CDR3aa: CASSQGGGAPTF; CDR3nt: TGTGCCAGCAGCCAAGGGGGGGGGGCACCCACCTTC
d_gene: NA; abundance: NA; j_gene: TRBJ2-2; v_gene: TRBV9; CDR3aa: CASSERPYTGELFF; CDR3nt: TGTGCCAGCAGCGAGCGACCGTACACCGGGGAGCTGTTTTTT
d_gene: TRBD1; abundance: few; j_gene: TRBJ1-1; v_gene: TRBV10-3; CDR3aa: CATRDRVMNTEAFF; CDR3nt: TGTGCCACCCGGGACAGAGTCATGAACACTGAAGCTTTCTTT
d_gene: TRBD1; abundance: few; j_gene: TRBJ2-1; v_gene: TRBV7-9; CDR3aa: CASSRTGNYNEQFF; CDR3nt: TGTGCCAGCAGCCGGACAGGGAACTACAATGAGCAGTTCTTC
d_gene: NA; abundance: few; j_gene: TRBJ2-7; v_gene: TRBV28; CDR3aa: CASSTGGDRAFGQYF; CDR3nt: TGTGCCAGCAGCACGGGGGGGGACAGGGCCTTTGGGCAGTACTTC
d_gene: TRBD1; abundance: few; j_gene: TRBJ2-2; v_gene: TRBV2; CDR3aa: CASSVGDREAGELFF; CDR3nt: TGTGCCAGCAGTGTTGGGGACAGGGAGGCCGGGGAGCTGTTTTTT
d_gene: NA; abundance: NA; j_gene: TRBJ1-6; v_gene: TRBV25-1; CDR3aa: CASISSPLHF; CDR3nt: TGTGCCAGCATTAGTTCACCCCTCCACTTT
d_gene: NA; abundance: few; j_gene: TRBJ2-5; v_gene: TRBV3-1; CDR3aa: CASSQGASVQETQYF; CDR3nt: TGTGCCAGCAGCCAAGGGGCTAGCGTCCAAGAGACCCAGTACTTC
d_gene: NA; abundance: many; j_gene: TRBJ2-2; v_gene: TRBV10-1; CDR3aa: CASSLPGFTGELFF; CDR3nt: TGCGCCAGCAGTTTACCCGGTTTCACCGGGGAGCTGTTTTTT
d_gene: TRBD1; abundance: NA; j_gene: TRBJ2-7; v_gene: TRBV15; CDR3aa: CATSSAPGQGPAYEQYF; CDR3nt: TGTGCCACCAGCAGTGCCCCGGGACAGGGGCCAGCCTACGAGCAGTACTTC